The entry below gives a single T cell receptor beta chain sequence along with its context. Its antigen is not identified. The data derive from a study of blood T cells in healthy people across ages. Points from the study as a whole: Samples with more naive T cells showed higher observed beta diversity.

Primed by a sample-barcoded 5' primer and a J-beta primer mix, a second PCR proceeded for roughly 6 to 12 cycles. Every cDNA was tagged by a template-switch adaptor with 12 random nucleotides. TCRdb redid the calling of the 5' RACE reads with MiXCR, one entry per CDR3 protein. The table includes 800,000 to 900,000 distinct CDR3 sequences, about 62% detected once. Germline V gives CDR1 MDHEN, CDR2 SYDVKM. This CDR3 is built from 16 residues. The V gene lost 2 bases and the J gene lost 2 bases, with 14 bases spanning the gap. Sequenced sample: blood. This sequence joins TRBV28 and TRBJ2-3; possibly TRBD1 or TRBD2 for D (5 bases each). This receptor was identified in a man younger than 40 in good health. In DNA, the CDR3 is TGTGCCAGCAGTTTAGTGGGGACCGAACTCACAGATACGCAGTATTTT. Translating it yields CASSLVGTELTDTQYF.